What follows is one T cell receptor (beta chain) and its context. The sample has other DNA sequences that encode this CDR3 too. The data were produced by immunoSEQ multiplex PCR, yet TCRdb's version contains in-frame clones alone and is incomplete. The sample lists about 110,000 clones; around 83% were seen once. This record belongs to a study of cytomegalovirus exposure and HLA in healthy donors. This CDR3 is 13 amino acids long. Germline V gene lookup returns CDR1 SQVTM and CDR2 ANQGSEA. Between the trimmed V and J ends, which lost 6 bases and 2 bases, there was a span of 13 bases. The gene calls are TRBV29-1 and TRBJ1-1; perhaps TRBD1 as D (6 bases). The receptor was isolated from a woman under 30 in good health and CMV-seropositive. The sequenced sample was PBMCs. CDR3 loop: CSVTTGANTEAFF. The CDR3 DNA follows: TGCAGCGTGACGACAGGAGCAAACACTGAAGCTTTCTTT.